These 24 T cell receptor beta chains were sequenced from one sample in a study of blood T cell repertoires in COVID-19. The method was immunoSEQ multiplex PCR; TCRdb's version includes in-frame clones alone and lacks a portion of them. The sample contains about 46,000 clones, 70% to 85% of which appear only once. The sample was peripheral blood. The receptors stem from a man between 60 and 70 years old with acute or convalescent COVID-19.

J is TRBJ1-6 and V is TRBV9; D possibly corresponds to TRBD1 (5 bases). In germline, CDR1 is SGDLS, CDR2 YYNGEE. Trimming removed 3 bases at V and 5 bases at J, with 9 bases between. The CDR3 totals 14 residues. This chain's CDR3 is CASSARGDNSPLHF. CDR3 coding DNA: TGTGCCAGCAGCGCTAGGGGTGATAATTCACCCCTCCACTTT.

The chain uses TRBV5-4 and TRBJ2-1, with TRBD1 as a possible D gene (5 bases). Germline V gene sequence: CDR1 SGHNT, CDR2 YYREEE (reference sequence). The CDR3 has 16 residues. V shed 2 bases and J shed 6 bases, with 18 bases lying between them. The chain's CDR3 is CASSFPGSPSANEQFF. The CDR3 nucleotides read TGTGCCAGCAGCTTCCCAGGGTCCCCCTCCGCCAATGAGCAGTTCTTC. The entire variable domain, with the rest obtained from reference TRBV5-4 and TRBJ2-1, is as follows: ETGVTQSPTHLIKTRGQQVTLRCSSQSGHNTVSWYQQALGQGPQFIFQYYREEENGRGNFPPRFSGLQFPNYSSELNVNALELDDSALYLCASSFPGSPSANEQFFGPGTRLTVL.

V usage is TRBV5-1 and J usage is TRBJ1-3; 9 bases agree with TRBD1. J lost 5 bases, V lost 0 bases, and 3 bases had no gene match. The germline V gene has CDR1 SGHRS and CDR2 YFSETQ. CDR3 size: 15 residues. CDR3 residues: CASSLGDRDRNTIYF. The CDR3 bases are TGCGCCAGCAGCTTGGGGGACAGGGATAGAAACACCATATATTTT.

This clone was seen more than once but under ten times. The V gene is TRBV15, the J gene TRBJ1-5, with 7 positions matching TRBD1. The CDR3 has 19 amino acids. With 4 bases clipped from V and 0 bases from J, the junction kept 15 bases outside the gene matches. Germline CDR1 and CDR2: LNHNV and YYDKDF (reference sequence). The CDR3: CATSTSRGTDEYSNQPQHF. DNA of the CDR3: TGTGCCACCAGCACTTCACGAGGGACAGACGAATATAGCAATCAGCCCCAGCATTTT. Full variable domain (outside the CDR3, taken from reference TRBV15 and TRBJ1-5): DAMVIQNPRYQVTQFGKPVTLSCSQTLNHNVMYWYQQKSSQAPKLLFHYYDKDFNNEADTPDNFQSRRPNTSFCFLDIRSPGLGDTAMYLCATSTSRGTDEYSNQPQHFGDGTRLSIL.

The chain carries TRBV6-5 and TRBJ1-5; 11 nucleotides align to TRBD1. The CDR3 length is 15 residues. Trimming took 4 bases from V and 5 from J; bases not matched to a gene: 4. Germline CDR1 and CDR2: MNHEY and SVGAGI. The CDR3 is CASSSTDRGHQPQHF. The CDR3, as DNA: TGTGCCAGCAGTTCGACGGACAGGGGGCATCAGCCCCAGCATTTT.

The chain links TRBV24-1 to TRBJ1-2; a weak D match, TRBD1 (5 bases). This CDR3 comprises 14 residues. V gave up 0 bases and J gave up 8 bases, with 12 bases separating them. The V gene's germline CDR1 is KGHDR and CDR2 SFDVKD. The CDR3, as DNA: TGTGCCACCAGTGATTTGCGGCAGGGAGGCGGCTACACCTTC. It translates to CATSDLRQGGGYTF.

Comments on this clone: One junction end does not reproduce the germline sequence, and a read error may be involved. The chain combines TRBV6-2 or TRBV6-3 with TRBJ2-6; D is perhaps TRBD2 (6 bases). CDR1 and CDR2 (germline): MNHEY, SVGEGT. This CDR3 region has 15 residues. The CDR3 DNA follows: TGTGCCAGCAGTTACGCTAGCGCTGGGGCCAACGTCTTGACTTTC. The encoded protein is CASSYASAGANVLTF.

A single count supports this clone. This chain joins TRBV5-1 and TRBJ1-2, with 9 bases lining up with TRBD1. Trimming removed 4 bases from V and 10 bases from J; junction bases left unmatched: 5. The CDR3 length is 12 residues. The germline V gene has CDR1 SGHRS and CDR2 YFSETQ. The CDR3 sequence is CASSGGQGLYTF. DNA of the CDR3: TGCGCCAGCAGCGGGGGACAGGGACTCTACACCTTC.

The count of this clone is one. In nucleotides, the CDR3 is TGTGCCAGCAGCCAAAGGACAGGGGGCTCTGGAAACACCATATATTTT. Residues: CASSQRTGGSGNTIYF. The V call is TRBV14, the J call TRBJ1-3, with TRBD1 matching over 10 bases. The germline CDR1 and CDR2 sequences are SGHDN and FVKESK. V was clipped by 2 bases and J by 0 bases; unmatched bases: 1. CDR3 length: 16 amino acids.

V gene TRBV3-1 (or the pseudogene TRBV3-2) combines with J gene TRBJ2-7, with TRBD1 identical over 10 bases. The junction had 2 bases not matched to a gene; V was cut back by 3 bases and J by 6 bases. This CDR3 has 13 amino acids. CDR1 is LGHDT, CDR2 YNNKEL, per germline (reference sequence). CDR3 sequence: CASSQGQGLEQYF. CDR3 nucleotide sequence: TGTGCCAGCAGCCAGGGACAGGGGCTCGAGCAGTACTTC.

The chain uses TRBV30 and TRBJ2-7; 10 nucleotides agree with TRBD1. The CDR3 length is 13 residues. The J segment lost 4 bases and the V segment lost 5 bases, leaving 5 bases of the junction unmatched. The V gene's germline CDR1 is GTSNPN and CDR2 SVGIG (reference sequence). The CDR3 nucleotides are TGTGCCTGGGCGCCGGGACAGGGGTACGAGCAGTACTTC. It specifies CAWAPGQGYEQYF.

The chain uses TRBV5-1 and TRBJ2-1; weak D call: TRBD2 (5 bases). This CDR3 contains 14 residues. V was clipped by 0 bases and J by 8 bases, with 12 bases between them. Germline V CDR1 and CDR2: SGHRS, YFSETQ. The chain's CDR3 is CASSLAILEDEQFF. CDR3 DNA sequence: TGCGCCAGCAGCTTGGCAATACTAGAGGATGAGCAGTTCTTC. Using reference TRBV5-1 and TRBJ2-1 for the parts outside the CDR3, the full variable domain is KAGVTQTPRYLIKTRGQQVTLSCSPISGHRSVSWYQQTPGQGLQFLFEYFSETQRNKGNFPGRFSGRQFSNSRSEMNVSTLELGDSALYLCASSLAILEDEQFFGPGTRLTVL.

The CDR3 loop reads CASSGTVNNEKLFF. In DNA, the CDR3 is TGCGCCAGCAGCGGGACAGTCAATAATGAAAAACTGTTTTTT. The rearrangement joins TRBV5-1 to TRBJ1-4, with 7 bases identical to TRBD1. CDR1 is SGHRS, CDR2 YFSETQ, per germline. With 4 bases clipped from V and 4 bases from J, the junction kept 4 bases outside the gene matches. This CDR3 has 14 residues.

The CDR3 bases are TGTGCCACCGGACCCCTCCAGGGGGCGCATCAGCCCCAGCATTTT. This sequence encodes CATGPLQGAHQPQHF. V usage is TRBV6-5 and J usage is TRBJ1-5; 8 nucleotides align to TRBD1. J lost 5 bases, V lost 10 bases, and 13 bases had no gene match. The CDR3 loop spans 15 amino acids. Germline loops: CDR1 MNHEY, CDR2 SVGAGI.

V and J are TRBV28 and TRBJ1-5; D is ambiguous. This CDR3 spans 17 amino acids. V was cut by 5 bases and J by 0 bases, with 17 bases left in between. CDR1 MDHEN and CDR2 SYDVKM come from the germline V gene. The CDR3 is CASSTPSTLYSNQPQHF. The CDR3 nucleotides are TGTGCCAGCAGTACCCCATCGACATTATATAGCAATCAGCCCCAGCATTTT. Full variable domain (rest looked up from reference TRBV28 and TRBJ1-5): DVKVTQSSRYLVKRTGEKVFLECVQDMDHENMFWYRQDPGLGLRLIYFSYDVKMKEKGDIPEGYSVSREKKERFSLILESASTNQTSMYLCASSTPSTLYSNQPQHFGDGTRLSIL.

This clone is a singleton in its sample. The chain has TRBV13 and TRBJ1-1; 8 bases match TRBD1. The V segment lost 5 bases and the J segment 3 bases; nucleotides outside the gene matches: 8. Germline-derived CDR1 and CDR2 are PRHDT and FYEKMQ (reference sequence). The CDR3 sequence is 15 residues long. The CDR3 is CASSLIRTGYTEAFF. CDR3 DNA: TGTGCCAGCAGCCTCATTCGGACAGGGTACACTGAAGCTTTCTTT.

This chain links TRBV6-2 or TRBV6-3 with TRBJ2-3, with 9 positions matching TRBD1. The CDR3 runs to 14 residues. CDR1 and CDR2 (germline): MNHEY, SVGEGT. V lost 6 bases, J lost 2 bases, and 3 bases stayed unmatched. CDR3 sequence: CASSRTGATDTQYF. CDR3 nucleotides: TGTGCCAGCAGCAGGACAGGGGCCACAGATACGCAGTATTTT.

The rearrangement links TRBV5-5 to TRBJ2-7, with 9 bases lining up with TRBD1. The CDR3 has 15 residues. V was pared by 4 bases and J by 3 bases, with 8 bases of the junction left unmatched. Germline CDR1 and CDR2: SGHKS and YYEKEE (reference sequence). The chain's CDR3 is CASSITGGGVYEQYF. Here the CDR3 DNA reads TGTGCCAGCAGCATAACAGGGGGCGGGGTCTACGAGCAGTACTTC. Looking up the rest from reference TRBV5-5 and TRBJ2-7 gives the full variable domain: DAGVTQSPTHLIKTRGQQVTLRCSPISGHKSVSWYQQVLGQGPQFIFQYYEKEERGRGNFPDRFSARQFPNYSSELNVNALLLGDSALYLCASSITGGGVYEQYFGPGTRLTVT.

The chain links TRBV19 to TRBJ1-1; D unresolved. Germline V gene data show CDR1 as LNHDA and CDR2 as SQIVND (reference sequence). The CDR3 contains 14 residues. The germline V and J ends were trimmed by 3 bases and 0 bases, with 8 bases remaining between them. The CDR3, as DNA: TGTGCCAGTAGTATTCACAGCATGAACACTGAAGCTTTCTTT. Translation: CASSIHSMNTEAFF.

The chain has TRBV12-3 or TRBV12-4 and TRBJ1-1; tentatively, D is TRBD1 (5 bases). V was shortened by 6 bases and J by 5 bases, with 13 bases between the two germline ends. This CDR3 has 13 residues. CDR3 bases: TGTGCCAGCAGCCTTAATAAGGGGACTGAAGCTTTCTTT. It yields the protein CASSLNKGTEAFF.

The V and J genes are TRBV10-3 and TRBJ2-3; 11 bases fit TRBD2. This CDR3 is 13 amino acids long. Germline V gives CDR1 ENHRY, CDR2 SYGVKD. The trim removed 10 bases at V and 4 bases at J, leaving 4 bases unmatched. CDR3 sequence: CASIAGGSDTQYF. The CDR3 DNA follows: TGTGCCAGCATAGCGGGGGGGTCAGATACGCAGTATTTT.

V is TRBV6-5 and J is TRBJ2-5; 7 bases agree with TRBD1. CDR3 length equals 13 residues. From germline, CDR1 is MNHEY and CDR2 SVGAGI. Trimming removed 6 bases from V and 3 bases from J; junction bases left unmatched: 4. This chain's CDR3 is CASSFTGEETQYF. The CDR3 region has the DNA TGTGCCAGCAGCTTTACAGGGGAAGAGACCCAGTACTTC.

The chain combines TRBV7-8 with TRBJ1-1; D is uncertain. The CDR3 consists of 13 residues. Germline V gene lookup returns CDR1 SGHVS and CDR2 FQNEAQ. Trimming stripped 5 bases from V and 2 bases from J, with 9 bases between. The CDR3 coding sequence is TGTGCCAGCAGCCTACAGCCCAACACTGAAGCTTTCTTT. This gives the protein CASSLQPNTEAFF.

The chain carries TRBV11-1 and TRBJ1-4, with 7 bases identical to TRBD1. The junction had 2 bases not matched to a gene; V was cut back by 2 bases and J by 5 bases. The CDR3 runs to 14 residues. Germline CDR1 is SGHAT and CDR2 is FQDESV (reference sequence). The CDR3: CASSLNRGNEKLFF. DNA for the CDR3: TGTGCCAGCAGCTTAAACAGGGGAAATGAAAAACTGTTTTTT.